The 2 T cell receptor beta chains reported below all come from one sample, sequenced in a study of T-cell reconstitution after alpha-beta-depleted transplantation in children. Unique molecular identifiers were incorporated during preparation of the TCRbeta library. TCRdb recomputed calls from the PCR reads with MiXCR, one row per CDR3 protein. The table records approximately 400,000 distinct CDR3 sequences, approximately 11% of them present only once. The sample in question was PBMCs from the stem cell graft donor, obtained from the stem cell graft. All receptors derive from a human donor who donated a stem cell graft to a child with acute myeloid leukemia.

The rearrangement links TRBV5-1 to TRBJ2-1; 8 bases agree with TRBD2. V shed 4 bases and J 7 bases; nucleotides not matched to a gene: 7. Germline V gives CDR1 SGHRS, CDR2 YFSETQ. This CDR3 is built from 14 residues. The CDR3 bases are TGCGCCAGCAGCCCCGGGACTAGTCTTAATGAGCAGTTCTTC. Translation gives CASSPGTSLNEQFF.

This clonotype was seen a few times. The CDR3 sequence: CAIRTGTGEETQYF. The CDR3 DNA reads as TGTGCCATCAGAACCGGGACAGGGGAGGAGACCCAGTACTTC. The gene calls are TRBV10-3 and TRBJ2-5, with 10 bases aligning to TRBD1. J was trimmed by 5 bases and V by 6 bases; bases with no gene match: 6. The CDR3 sequence is 14 residues long. Looked up from germline, CDR1 is ENHRY and CDR2 is SYGVKD.